This is a list of T cell receptor beta chains from one sample in a study of T-cell reconstitution after alpha-beta-depleted transplantation in children. TCRdb redid the calling of the PCR reads with MiXCR, one entry per CDR3 protein. The table includes 350,000 to 500,000 distinct CDR3 sequences, around 46% detected once. The sample in question was PBMCs, obtained before TCRalphabeta/CD19-depleted stem cell transplant. The receptor source for this set is a girl under 10 years old with aplastic anemia, due to receive a stem cell transplant. Each CDR3 is given with its conserved first and last residue. Fields, in order: J gene, CDR3 length, V gene, CDR3 protein.

TRBJ1-4 12 TRBV2 CASSGNSEKLFF
TRBJ2-1 15 TRBV7-2 CASSQGRGGAGEQFF
TRBJ1-6 15 TRBV10-3 CAISESGQGGSPLHF
TRBJ2-3 16 TRBV7-3 CASSPSSGGLGDTQYF
TRBJ2-1 10 TRBV3-1 CASMGHEQFF
TRBJ2-1 12 TRBV29-1 CSAGLQYNEQFF
TRBJ1-2 14 TRBV15 CATSRTVTNYGYTF
TRBJ2-7 19 TRBV28 CASSLLARVVTRNSYEQYF
TRBJ2-2 17 TRBV7-3 CASSFDPSGVETGELFF
TRBJ2-4 16 TRBV7-2 CASSPHGTVAKNIQYF
TRBJ1-1 16 TRBV5-1 CASSLEVSGAGTEAFF
TRBJ2-1 15 TRBV4-2 CASSQDRGKVNEQFF
TRBJ2-3 15 TRBV20-1 CSASHPGTREDTQYF
TRBJ1-3 14 TRBV7-2 CASSLKGAGNTIYF
TRBJ2-1 14 TRBV7-9 CASSLVKRIDEQFF
TRBJ1-2 14 TRBV7-2 CASSNPTGGYGYTF
TRBJ1-5 15 TRBV5-1 CASSEEGAFNQPQHF